A single sample is the source of the 23 T cell receptor beta chains below, sequenced in a study of blood T cell repertoires in COVID-19. Generated by immunoSEQ multiplex PCR, the TCRdb table keeps only in-frame clones and is missing some. The sample yields roughly 300,000 clones, roughly 90% seen once. The sample comprised peripheral blood. Receptors originate from a man between 18 and 35 years old who had recovered from COVID-19.

J is TRBJ2-7 and V is TRBV4-1; possibly TRBD1 for D (6 bases). Germline assignment: CDR1 MGHRA and CDR2 YSYEKL. The V gene lost 5 bases and the J gene lost 3 bases, with 11 bases spanning the gap. CDR3 length equals 13 residues. CDR3 nucleotides: TGCGCCAGCAGCAGTGGACAGCGCTACGAGCAGTACTTC. This encodes CASSSGQRYEQYF.

V is TRBV19 and J is TRBJ1-2; possibly TRBD1 for D (5 bases). The CDR3 length is 13 residues. Trimming removed 7 bases from V and 4 bases from J, with 13 bases in between. Germline V gene lookup returns CDR1 LNHDA and CDR2 SQIVND (reference sequence). CDR3 loop: CASTGESLYGYTF. DNA of the CDR3: TGTGCCAGTACGGGGGAGAGCCTCTATGGCTACACCTTC.

The V gene is TRBV27, the J gene TRBJ2-7; the match to TRBD2 covers 9 bases. The CDR3 loop spans 14 amino acids. The trim removed 3 bases at V and 5 bases at J, leaving 5 bases unmatched. Germline V CDR1 and CDR2: MNHEY, SMNVEV (reference sequence). The CDR3 bases are TGTGCCAGCAGTTTGTCGGGACTAGCAGACGAGCAGTACTTC. It codes for CASSLSGLADEQYF.

This clone was found once. V usage is TRBV27 and J usage is TRBJ1-5; TRBD1 aligns across 7 bases. The CDR3 is made up of 15 amino acids. Germline assignment: CDR1 MNHEY and CDR2 SMNVEV (reference sequence). V dropped 4 bases and J dropped 5; count of bases not matched to a gene: 8. CDR3 nucleotide sequence: TGTGCCAGCAGTTCACACAGGGGAAGCGATCAGCCCCAGCATTTT. Its translation: CASSSHRGSDQPQHF.

The chain employs TRBV6-2 or TRBV6-3 and TRBJ1-1, with D perhaps matching TRBD1 (5 bases). The CDR3 length is 14 residues. CDR1 is MNHEY, CDR2 SVGEGT, per germline. Trimming shortened V by 2 bases and J by 4 bases, and 11 bases separated the two germline ends. CDR3 coding DNA: TGTGCCAGCAGTTACGGGGGGTTACGCACTGAAGCTTTCTTT. Residues: CASSYGGLRTEAFF.

CDR3 coding DNA: TGTGCCAGCAGGGAAACAGGCTCTGGGGCCAACGTCCTGACTTTC. Its protein product is CASRETGSGANVLTF. This sequence joins TRBV7-2 and TRBJ2-6, with D maybe TRBD1 (5 bases). CDR1 is SGHTA, CDR2 FQGNSA, per germline. CDR3 length: 15 amino acids. The V gene lost 6 bases and the J gene lost 0 bases, with 9 bases spanning the gap.

The rearrangement uses TRBV27 and TRBJ2-1; D possibly corresponds to TRBD2 (6 bases). Germline loops: CDR1 MNHEY, CDR2 SMNVEV (reference sequence). V lost 3 bases and J 5 bases, leaving 14 bases between the germline ends. CDR3 size: 15 residues. CDR3 sequence (DNA): TGTGCCAGCAGTTTCACCGGGACTGCAAACAATGAGCAGTTCTTC. Translation gives CASSFTGTANNEQFF.

This rearrangement joins TRBV19 to TRBJ2-2; TRBD2 is a possible D gene (6 bases). Germline CDR1 LNHDA, CDR2 SQIVND (reference sequence). CDR3 size: 12 residues. V was trimmed by 7 bases and J by 5 bases, leaving 8 bases between them. The DNA of the CDR3 is TGTGCCAGTATTGGGGGGACCGGGGAGCTGTTTTTT. Its translation: CASIGGTGELFF. Using reference TRBV19 and TRBJ2-2 for the parts outside the CDR3, the full variable domain is DGGITQSPKYLFRKEGQNVTLSCEQNLNHDAMYWYRQDPGQGLRLIYYSQIVNDFQKGDIAEGYSVSREKKESFPLTVTSAQKNPTAFYLCASIGGTGELFFGEGSRLTVL.

The gene calls are TRBV7-2 and TRBJ1-2; D call uncertain. Between the trimmed V and J ends, which lost 4 bases and 3 bases, there was a span of 15 bases. The CDR3 has 15 residues. CDR1 and CDR2 from the germline V gene are SGHTA and FQGNSA. The CDR3 DNA follows: TGTGCCAGCAGCTCCTACCTGACAACCTACTATGGCTACACCTTC. Protein product: CASSSYLTTYYGYTF.

This clone occurred a few times. V and J are TRBV5-1 and TRBJ1-2, with 7 nucleotides matching TRBD1. The CDR3 runs to 17 residues. In germline, CDR1 is SGHRS, CDR2 YFSETQ. J was trimmed by 5 bases and V by 0 bases; bases with no gene match: 13. CDR3 region: CASSLGDPGGLIYGYTF. CDR3 nucleotides: TGCGCCAGCAGCTTGGGTGACCCAGGGGGGCTCATATATGGCTACACCTTC.

With regard to this clone: Mismatch with germline at one junction end may stem from a read error. The J gene is TRBJ2-3, the V gene TRBV2, with TRBD1 as a possible D gene (6 bases). CDR3 length: 14 residues. CDR1 is SNHLY, CDR2 FYNNEI, per germline. The CDR3 sequence: CASSEGGGTDTQYF. The DNA of the CDR3 is TGTGCCAGCAGCGAAGGGGGAGGCACAGATACGCAGTATTTT.

V usage is TRBV3-1 (or the pseudogene TRBV3-2) and J usage is TRBJ1-1, with 9 bases fitting TRBD1. CDR3 length: 15 amino acids. Trimming cost V 6 bases and J 3 bases; bases outside gene matches: 8. Germline V gene data show CDR1 as LGHDT and CDR2 as YNNKEL (reference sequence). CDR3 residues: CASSQGQGSYTEAFF. The CDR3 DNA sequence: TGTGCCAGCAGTCAGGGACAGGGTTCCTACACTGAAGCTTTCTTT.

The J gene is TRBJ1-2, the V gene TRBV19; TRBD1 matches at 9 bases. Germline V gene lookup returns CDR1 LNHDA and CDR2 SQIVND (reference sequence). V lost 5 bases, J lost 8 bases, and 3 bases stayed unmatched. The CDR3 spans 12 residues. The CDR3 DNA reads TGTGCCAGTAGTGCGGACAGGGGCGGCTACACCTTC. It is translated as CASSADRGGYTF.

This clone was seen a few times. The rearrangement joins TRBV2 to TRBJ1-6; D is ambiguous. Trimming shortened V by 1 base and J by 6 bases, and 7 bases separated the two germline ends. The CDR3 covers 14 residues. The germline CDR1 and CDR2 sequences are SNHLY and FYNNEI. DNA for the CDR3: TGTGCCAGCAGTGAAGACGGTCTTAATTCACCCCTCCACTTT. It translates to CASSEDGLNSPLHF.

For this clone: One junction end does not reproduce the germline sequence, and a read error may be involved. V gene TRBV6-1 combines with J gene TRBJ1-1; maybe TRBD1 (6 bases). CDR1 MNHNS and CDR2 SASEGT come from the germline V gene. CDR3 length: 15 amino acids. Written as DNA, the CDR3 is TGTGCCAGCAGGGAAGGGGGGCGCATGAACACTGAAGCTTTCTTT. Amino acid sequence: CASREGGRMNTEAFF.

The chain recombines TRBV4-3 with TRBJ2-2; D is possibly TRBD2 (6 bases). V gave up 1 base and J gave up 2 bases, with 8 bases separating them. Germline CDR1 is LGHNA and CDR2 is YSLEER. This CDR3 is 15 amino acids long. The CDR3 nucleotides are TGCGCCAGCAGCCAAGCGGAGGGAAACACCGGGGAGCTGTTTTTT. This sequence encodes CASSQAEGNTGELFF.

The chain links TRBV27 to TRBJ1-1; D gene unclear. The V gene's germline CDR1 is MNHEY and CDR2 SMNVEV (reference sequence). The V gene lost 5 bases and the J gene lost 1 base, with 8 bases spanning the gap. The CDR3 has 13 amino acids. The CDR3 here is CASSKTKNTEAFF. CDR3 coding DNA: TGTGCCAGCAGTAAGACAAAGAACACTGAAGCTTTCTTT.

J is TRBJ2-5 and V is TRBV5-1, with no clear D. The CDR3 contains 13 residues. CDR1 is SGHRS and CDR2 is YFSETQ in the germline V gene. V gave up 3 bases and J gave up 1 base, with 7 bases separating them. CDR3 sequence reads: CASSWRAQETQYF. CDR3 nucleotide sequence: TGCGCCAGCAGCTGGAGAGCCCAAGAGACCCAGTACTTC.

The chain recombines TRBV30 with TRBJ2-7; 10 positions agree with TRBD1. The junction had 12 bases not matched to a gene; V was cut back by 4 bases and J by 3 bases. Per germline, CDR1 GTSNPN and CDR2 SVGIG (reference sequence). The CDR3 runs 16 residues. The CDR3 sequence: CAWKGQGITAHYEQYF. CDR3 nucleotides: TGTGCCTGGAAGGGACAGGGGATTACCGCCCACTACGAGCAGTACTTC.

The chain uses TRBV19 and TRBJ1-1; 10 bases fit TRBD1. The CDR3 consists of 15 residues. J lost 0 bases, V lost 6 bases, and 4 bases had no gene match. Germline CDR1 and CDR2: LNHDA and SQIVND (reference sequence). The CDR3 protein is CASRLTGGMNTEAFF. Here the CDR3 DNA reads TGTGCCAGTAGGCTGACAGGGGGCATGAACACTGAAGCTTTCTTT.

V is TRBV5-1 and J is TRBJ1-4; the D gene is possibly TRBD1 (6 bases). There are 14 residues in the CDR3. Germline V gives CDR1 SGHRS, CDR2 YFSETQ. V was cut by 3 bases and J by 3 bases, with 9 bases left in between. CDR3 sequence reads: CASSSGQSNEKLFF. Written as DNA, the CDR3 is TGCGCCAGCAGCTCCGGACAGTCTAATGAAAAACTGTTTTTT.

Note on this clone: Other DNA sequences from this sample encode an identical CDR3 as well. The chain has TRBV18 and TRBJ1-4, with D possibly TRBD1 on 5 matching bases. The CDR3 runs to 14 residues. Germline lookup yields CDR1 KGHSH and CDR2 LQKENI. The germline V and J ends were trimmed by 2 bases and 2 bases, with 6 bases remaining between them. CDR3 in DNA: TGTGCCAGCTCACCAGGGGCCACTAATGAAAAACTGTTTTTT. Amino acids: CASSPGATNEKLFF.

This chain connects TRBV24-1 to TRBJ2-5; unclear D gene. The CDR3 has 14 amino acids. Germline V CDR1 and CDR2: KGHDR, SFDVKD. The V end was cut by 12 bases, the J end by 2 bases, with 18 bases between. The CDR3 coding sequence is TGTGCCGCACCAGTGGGCACAGTTCAAGAGACCCAGTACTTC. Residues: CAAPVGTVQETQYF.